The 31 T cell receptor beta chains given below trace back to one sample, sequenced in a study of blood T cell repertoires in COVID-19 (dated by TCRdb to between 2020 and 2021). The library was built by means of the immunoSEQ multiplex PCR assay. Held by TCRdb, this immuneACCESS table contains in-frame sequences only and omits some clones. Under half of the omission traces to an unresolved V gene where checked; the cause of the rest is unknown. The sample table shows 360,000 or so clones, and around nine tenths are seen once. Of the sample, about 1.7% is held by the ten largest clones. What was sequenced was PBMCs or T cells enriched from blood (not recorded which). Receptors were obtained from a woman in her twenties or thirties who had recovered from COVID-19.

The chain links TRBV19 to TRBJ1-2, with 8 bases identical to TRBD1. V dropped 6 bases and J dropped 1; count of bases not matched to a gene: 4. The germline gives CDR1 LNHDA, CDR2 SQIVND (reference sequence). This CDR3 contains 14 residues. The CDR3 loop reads CASRSGGGNYGYTF. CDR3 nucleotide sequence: TGTGCCAGTAGGTCAGGGGGCGGTAACTATGGCTACACCTTC.

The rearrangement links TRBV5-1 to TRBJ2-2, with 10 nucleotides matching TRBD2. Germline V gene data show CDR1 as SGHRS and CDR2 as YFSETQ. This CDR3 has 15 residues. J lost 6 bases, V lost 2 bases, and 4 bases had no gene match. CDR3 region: CASSLLAGTPGELFF. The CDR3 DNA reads TGCGCCAGCAGCTTACTAGCGGGAACCCCCGGGGAGCTGTTTTTT.

The CDR3 DNA is TGTGCCAGCAGTCGGACAGACATCTATGGCTACACCTTC. Encoded protein: CASSRTDIYGYTF. This chain connects TRBV28 to TRBJ1-2; a possible D gene is TRBD1 (6 bases). V dropped 5 bases and J dropped 4 bases, with 11 bases sitting between them. CDR3 length: 13 amino acids. Germline assignment: CDR1 MDHEN and CDR2 SYDVKM.

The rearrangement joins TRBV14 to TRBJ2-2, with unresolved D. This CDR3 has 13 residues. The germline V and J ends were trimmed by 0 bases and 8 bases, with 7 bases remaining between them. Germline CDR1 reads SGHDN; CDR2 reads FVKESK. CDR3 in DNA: TGTGCCAGCAGCCAAGAGCTCCGGGGGGAGCTGTTTTTT. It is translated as CASSQELRGELFF.

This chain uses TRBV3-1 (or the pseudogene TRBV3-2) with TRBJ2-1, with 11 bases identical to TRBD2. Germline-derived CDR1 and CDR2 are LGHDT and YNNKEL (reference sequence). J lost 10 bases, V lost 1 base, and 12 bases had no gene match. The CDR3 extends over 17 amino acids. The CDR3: CASSQASGGTTGTEQFF. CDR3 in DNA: TGTGCCAGCAGCCAAGCTAGCGGGGGGACGACGGGGACGGAGCAGTTCTTC.

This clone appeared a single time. In DNA form, the CDR3 reads TGCGCCAGCAGCTCCACCGGACTAGCGGTACCGTACCAAGAGACCCAGTACTTC. Protein product: CASSSTGLAVPYQETQYF. The chain uses TRBV5-1 and TRBJ2-5; 10 bases agree with TRBD2. Germline loops: CDR1 SGHRS, CDR2 YFSETQ. The CDR3 totals 18 residues. V lost 3 bases and J lost 0; bases outside the gene matches: 11.

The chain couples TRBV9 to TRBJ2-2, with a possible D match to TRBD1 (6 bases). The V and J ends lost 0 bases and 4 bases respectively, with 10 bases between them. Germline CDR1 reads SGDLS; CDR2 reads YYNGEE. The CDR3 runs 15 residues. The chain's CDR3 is CASSVGTVSTGELFF. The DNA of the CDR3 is TGTGCCAGCAGCGTAGGGACAGTTTCCACCGGGGAGCTGTTTTTT.

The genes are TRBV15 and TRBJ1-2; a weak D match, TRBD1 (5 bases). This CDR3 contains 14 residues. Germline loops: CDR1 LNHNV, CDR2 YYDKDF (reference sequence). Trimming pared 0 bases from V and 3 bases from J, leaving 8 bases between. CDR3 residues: CATSRDGADYGYTF. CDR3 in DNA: TGTGCCACCAGCAGAGATGGGGCAGACTATGGCTACACCTTC.

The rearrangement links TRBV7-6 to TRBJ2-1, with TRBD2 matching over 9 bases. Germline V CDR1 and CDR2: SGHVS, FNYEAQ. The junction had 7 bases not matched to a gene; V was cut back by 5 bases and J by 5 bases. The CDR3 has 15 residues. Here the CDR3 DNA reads TGTGCCAGCAGCCTGGGACTAGCAACCCACAATGAGCAGTTCTTC. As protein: CASSLGLATHNEQFF.

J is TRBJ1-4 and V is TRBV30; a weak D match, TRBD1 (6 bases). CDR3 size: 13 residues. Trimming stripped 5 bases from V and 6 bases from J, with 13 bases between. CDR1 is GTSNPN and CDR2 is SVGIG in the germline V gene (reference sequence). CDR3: CAWAGDMDEKLFF. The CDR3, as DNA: TGTGCCTGGGCTGGGGACATGGATGAAAAACTGTTTTTT.

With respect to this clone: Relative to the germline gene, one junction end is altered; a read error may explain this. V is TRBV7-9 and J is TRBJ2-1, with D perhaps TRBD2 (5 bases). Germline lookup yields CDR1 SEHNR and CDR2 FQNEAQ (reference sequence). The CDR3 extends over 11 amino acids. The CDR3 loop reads CASSLADEQFF. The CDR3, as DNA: TGTGCCAGCAGCCTAGCCGATGAGCAGTTCTTC.

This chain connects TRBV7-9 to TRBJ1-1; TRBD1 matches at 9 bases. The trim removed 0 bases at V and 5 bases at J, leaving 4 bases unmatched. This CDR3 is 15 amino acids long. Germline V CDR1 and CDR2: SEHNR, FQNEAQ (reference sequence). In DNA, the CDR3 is TGTGCCAGCAGCTTAGCCCGACAGGGGGAGACTGAAGCTTTCTTT. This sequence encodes CASSLARQGETEAFF.

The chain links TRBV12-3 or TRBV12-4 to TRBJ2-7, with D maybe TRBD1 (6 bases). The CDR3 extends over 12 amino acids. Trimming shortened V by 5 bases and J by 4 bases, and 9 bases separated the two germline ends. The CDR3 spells CASSKDRYEQYF. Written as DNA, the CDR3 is TGTGCCAGCAGTAAGGACAGATACGAGCAGTACTTC.

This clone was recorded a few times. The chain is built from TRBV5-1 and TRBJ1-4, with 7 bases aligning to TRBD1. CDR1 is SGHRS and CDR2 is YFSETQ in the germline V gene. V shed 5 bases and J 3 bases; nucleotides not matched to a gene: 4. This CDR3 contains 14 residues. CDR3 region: CASSPGQSNEKLFF. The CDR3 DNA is TGCGCCAGCAGTCCGGGACAGTCTAATGAAAAACTGTTTTTT.

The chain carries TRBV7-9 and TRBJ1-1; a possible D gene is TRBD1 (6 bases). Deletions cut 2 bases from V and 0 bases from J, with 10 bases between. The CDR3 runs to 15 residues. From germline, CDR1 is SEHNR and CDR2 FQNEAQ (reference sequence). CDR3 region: CASSLWGRLNTEAFF. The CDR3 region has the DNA TGTGCCAGCAGCTTATGGGGGCGGTTGAACACTGAAGCTTTCTTT.

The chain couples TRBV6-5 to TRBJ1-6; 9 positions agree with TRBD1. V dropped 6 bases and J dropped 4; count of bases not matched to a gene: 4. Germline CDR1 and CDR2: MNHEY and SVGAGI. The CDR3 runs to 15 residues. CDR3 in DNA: TGTGCCAGCAGCCTACAGGGGGCGTATAATTCACCCCTCCACTTT. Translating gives CASSLQGAYNSPLHF.

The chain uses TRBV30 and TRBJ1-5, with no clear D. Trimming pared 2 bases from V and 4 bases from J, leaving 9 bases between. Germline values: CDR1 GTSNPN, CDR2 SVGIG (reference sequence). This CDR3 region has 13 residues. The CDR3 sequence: CAWSPHRNQPQHF. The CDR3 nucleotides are TGTGCCTGGAGTCCCCACAGAAATCAGCCCCAGCATTTT.

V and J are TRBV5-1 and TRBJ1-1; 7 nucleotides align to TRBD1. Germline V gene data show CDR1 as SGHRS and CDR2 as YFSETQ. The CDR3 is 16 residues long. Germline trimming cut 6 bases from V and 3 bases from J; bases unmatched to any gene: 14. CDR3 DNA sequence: TGCGCCAGCAAAAGGGGCTTCGGGACAGACGACACTGAAGCTTTCTTT. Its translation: CASKRGFGTDDTEAFF.

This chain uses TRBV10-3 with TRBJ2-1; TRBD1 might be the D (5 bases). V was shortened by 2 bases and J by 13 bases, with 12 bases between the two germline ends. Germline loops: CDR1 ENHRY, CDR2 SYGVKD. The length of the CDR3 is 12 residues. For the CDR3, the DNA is TGTGCCATCAGTGAGATGAGACAGCTCCAGTTCTTC. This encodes CAISEMRQLQFF.

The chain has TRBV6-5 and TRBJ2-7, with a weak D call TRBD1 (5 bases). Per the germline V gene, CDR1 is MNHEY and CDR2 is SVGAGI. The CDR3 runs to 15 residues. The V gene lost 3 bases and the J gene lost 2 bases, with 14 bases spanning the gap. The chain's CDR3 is CASSYAGQSAYEQYF. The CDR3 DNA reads TGTGCCAGCAGTTATGCAGGACAAAGCGCCTACGAGCAGTACTTC.

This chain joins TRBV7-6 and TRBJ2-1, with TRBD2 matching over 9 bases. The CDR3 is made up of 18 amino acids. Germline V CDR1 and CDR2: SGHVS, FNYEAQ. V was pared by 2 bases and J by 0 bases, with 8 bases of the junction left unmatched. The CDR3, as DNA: TGTGCCAGCAGCTTATCAGGTAGCGGGAGTGGCTCCTACAATGAGCAGTTCTTC. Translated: CASSLSGSGSGSYNEQFF.

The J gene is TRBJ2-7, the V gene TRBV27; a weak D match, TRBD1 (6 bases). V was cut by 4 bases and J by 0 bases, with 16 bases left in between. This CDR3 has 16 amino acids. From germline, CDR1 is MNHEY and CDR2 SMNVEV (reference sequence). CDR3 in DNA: TGTGCCAGCAGTTCCACCTTCGACAGGCACTCCTACGAGCAGTACTTC. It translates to CASSSTFDRHSYEQYF.

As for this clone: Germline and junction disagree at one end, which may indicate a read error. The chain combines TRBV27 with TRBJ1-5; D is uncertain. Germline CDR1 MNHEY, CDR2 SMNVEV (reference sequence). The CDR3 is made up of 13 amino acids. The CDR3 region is CASSPNPMGPQHF. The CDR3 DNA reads TGTGCCAGCAGTCCCAACCCGATGGGCCCCCAACATTTT.

CDR3 nucleotide sequence: TGCGCCAGCAGCTTGCTGGACAGGGGGCGAGGATCACCCCTCCACTTT. Amino acids: CASSLLDRGRGSPLHF. The V call is TRBV5-1, the J call TRBJ1-6; the match to TRBD1 covers 11 bases. The V segment lost 1 base and the J segment 10 bases; nucleotides outside the gene matches: 7. There are 16 residues in the CDR3. The germline gives CDR1 SGHRS, CDR2 YFSETQ.

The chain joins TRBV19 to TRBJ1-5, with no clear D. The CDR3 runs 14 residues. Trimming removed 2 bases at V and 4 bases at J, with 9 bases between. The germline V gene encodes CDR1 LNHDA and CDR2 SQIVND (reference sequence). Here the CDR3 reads CASSIYGDNQPQHF. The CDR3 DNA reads TGTGCCAGTAGTATATACGGGGATAATCAGCCCCAGCATTTT.

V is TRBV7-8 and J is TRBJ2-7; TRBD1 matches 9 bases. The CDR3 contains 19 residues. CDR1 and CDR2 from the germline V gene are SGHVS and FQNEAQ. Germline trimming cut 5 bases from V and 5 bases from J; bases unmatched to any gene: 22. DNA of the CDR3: TGTGCCAGCAGCGGGACCCGGGACAGGGCGGCTAGCAAGGCCCACGAGCAGTACTTC. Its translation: CASSGTRDRAASKAHEQYF.

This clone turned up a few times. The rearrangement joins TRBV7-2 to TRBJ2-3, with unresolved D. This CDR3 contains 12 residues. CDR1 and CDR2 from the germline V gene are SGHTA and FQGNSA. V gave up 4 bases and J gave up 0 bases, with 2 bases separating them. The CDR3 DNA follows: TGTGCCAGCAGCTCTAGCACAGATACGCAGTATTTT. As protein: CASSSSTDTQYF. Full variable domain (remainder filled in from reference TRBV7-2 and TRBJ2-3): GAGVSQSPSNKVTEKGKDVELRCDPISGHTALYWYRQSLGQGLEFLIYFQGNSAPDKSGLPSDRFSAERTGGSVSTLTIQRTQQEDSAVYLCASSSSTDTQYFGPGTRLTVL.

The CDR3 DNA reads as TGTGCCAGCAGCTTAGAGGGTAGCGGGGGGCCCACAGATACGCAGTATTTT. This encodes CASSLEGSGGPTDTQYF. The rearrangement joins TRBV5-6 to TRBJ2-3, with TRBD2 identical over 10 bases. Germline assignment: CDR1 SGHDT and CDR2 YYEEEE. This CDR3 has 17 residues. Trimming cost V 2 bases and J 2 bases; bases outside gene matches: 8.

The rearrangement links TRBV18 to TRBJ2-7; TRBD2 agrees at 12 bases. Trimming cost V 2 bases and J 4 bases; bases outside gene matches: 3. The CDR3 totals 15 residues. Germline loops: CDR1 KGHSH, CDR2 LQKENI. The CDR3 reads CASSPGLAGIYEQYF. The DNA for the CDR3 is TGTGCCAGCTCACCAGGACTAGCGGGAATATACGAGCAGTACTTC.

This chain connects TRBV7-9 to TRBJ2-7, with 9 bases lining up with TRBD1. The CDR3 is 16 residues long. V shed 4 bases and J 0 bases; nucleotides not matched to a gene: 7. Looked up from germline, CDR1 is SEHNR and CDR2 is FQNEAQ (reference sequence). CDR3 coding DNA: TGTGCCAGCAGCTATGGGACAGGGAGAAGCTCCTACGAGCAGTACTTC. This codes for CASSYGTGRSSYEQYF.

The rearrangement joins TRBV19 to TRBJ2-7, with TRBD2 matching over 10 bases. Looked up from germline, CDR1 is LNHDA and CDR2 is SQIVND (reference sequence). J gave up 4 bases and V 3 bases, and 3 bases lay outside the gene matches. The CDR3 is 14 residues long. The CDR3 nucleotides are TGTGCCAGTAGTATCAGCGGGGGGGCGTACGAGCAGTACTTC. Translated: CASSISGGAYEQYF.